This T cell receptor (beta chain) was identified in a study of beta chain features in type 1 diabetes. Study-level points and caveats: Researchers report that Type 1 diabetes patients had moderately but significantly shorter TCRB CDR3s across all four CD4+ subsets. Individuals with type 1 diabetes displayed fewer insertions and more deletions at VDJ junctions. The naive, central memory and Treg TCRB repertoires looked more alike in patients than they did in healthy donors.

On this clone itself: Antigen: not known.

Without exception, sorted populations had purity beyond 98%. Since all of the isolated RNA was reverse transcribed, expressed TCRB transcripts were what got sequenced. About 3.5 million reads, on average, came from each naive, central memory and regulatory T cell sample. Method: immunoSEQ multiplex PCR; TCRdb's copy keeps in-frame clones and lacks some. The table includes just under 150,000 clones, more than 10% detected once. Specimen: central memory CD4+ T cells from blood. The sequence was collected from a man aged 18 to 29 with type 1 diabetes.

The CDR3 sequence is CASSQDSPDYYPGQLFF. As DNA, the CDR3 is TGCGCCAGCAGCCAAGATTCGCCAGACTACTACCCGGGGCAGCTGTTTTTT. The V call is TRBV4-1, the J call TRBJ2-2, with D possibly being TRBD1 or TRBD2 (5 bases each). The germline V gene has CDR1 MGHRA and CDR2 YSYEKL. This CDR3 spans 17 amino acids. V lost 0 bases and J lost 12, with 23 bases in between.